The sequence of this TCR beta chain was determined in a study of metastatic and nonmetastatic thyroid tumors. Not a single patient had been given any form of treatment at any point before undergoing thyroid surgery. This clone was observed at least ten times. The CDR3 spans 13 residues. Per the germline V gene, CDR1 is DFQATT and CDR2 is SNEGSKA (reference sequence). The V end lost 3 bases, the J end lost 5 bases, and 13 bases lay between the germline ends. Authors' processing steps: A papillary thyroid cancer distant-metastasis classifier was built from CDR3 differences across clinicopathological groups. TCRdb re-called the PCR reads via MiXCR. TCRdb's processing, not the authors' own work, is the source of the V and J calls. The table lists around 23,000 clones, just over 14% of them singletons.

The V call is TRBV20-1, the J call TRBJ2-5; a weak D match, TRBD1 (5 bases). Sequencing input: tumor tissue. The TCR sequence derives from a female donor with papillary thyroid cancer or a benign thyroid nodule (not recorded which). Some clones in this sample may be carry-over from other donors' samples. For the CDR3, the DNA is TGCAGTGCTAGTAACAGGCTAGGGGAGACCCAGTACTTC. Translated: CSASNRLGETQYF.